The 29 T cell receptor beta chains below all came from one sample that was sequenced in a study of T cells in Graves' hyperthyroidism and ophthalmopathy. Amplification of TCR beta CDR3 regions used RNA as the template. First-round RT-PCR targeting the TCR CDR3 was performed with the HTBI primer set. TCRdb ran MiXCR on the multiplex PCR reads and lists one entry per CDR3 protein. Seen here are about 360,000 distinct CDR3 sequences, over 10% observed once, and the top ten hold 9.2%. The sequencing input was blood. Receptor source: a woman between 18 and 29 years old with Graves' hyperthyroidism.

At least ten counts were recorded for this clonotype. Here the CDR3 reads CASSEAIKGEQYF. The DNA of the CDR3 is TGTGCCAGCAGTGAAGCGATTAAGGGAGAGCAGTACTTC. The rearrangement joins TRBV6-1 to TRBJ2-7; D unresolved. The germline V gene has CDR1 MNHNS and CDR2 SASEGT. The CDR3 has 13 residues. Trimming stripped 0 bases from V and 7 bases from J, with 10 bases between.

Only a few counts were recorded for this clonotype. J is TRBJ2-3 and V is TRBV19; TRBD2 matches 11 bases. The CDR3 has 16 residues. The V segment lost 5 bases and the J segment 1 base; nucleotides outside the gene matches: 5. Germline assignment: CDR1 LNHDA and CDR2 SQIVND (reference sequence). For the CDR3, the DNA is TGTGCCAGTAGTGAAATGACTAGCGGGGGCACAGATACGCAGTATTTT. This translates into CASSEMTSGGTDTQYF.

As regards this clonotype: This may be a read error: a much more frequent sequence differs by one nucleotide. The rearrangement uses TRBV11-3 and TRBJ2-5; 7 bases agree with TRBD1. This CDR3 has 13 residues. V dropped 6 bases and J dropped 9; count of bases not matched to a gene: 10. In germline, CDR1 is SGHNT, CDR2 YENEEA. CDR3 sequence: CASRRTGEEAQYF. The CDR3 DNA follows: TGTGCCAGCAGGCGGACAGGCGAGGAGGCCCAGTACTTC.

V gene TRBV19 combines with J gene TRBJ1-6; 8 bases match TRBD1. After removal of 3 bases from V and 10 bases from J, the junction contained 11 bases not matched to a gene. This CDR3 is 16 amino acids long. Germline CDR1 reads LNHDA; CDR2 reads SQIVND (reference sequence). This chain's CDR3 is CASSIGQGAVGSPLHF. Here the CDR3 DNA reads TGTGCCAGTAGTATTGGTCAGGGGGCGGTGGGATCACCCCTCCACTTT.

This clonotype was detected ten times or more. The chain employs TRBV11-2 and TRBJ2-1; 7 bases align to TRBD2. Germline CDR1 and CDR2: SGHAT and FQNNGV. The CDR3 length is 12 residues. V was clipped by 0 bases and J by 12 bases; unmatched bases: 2. Here the CDR3 reads CASSLELARQFF. CDR3 nucleotides: TGTGCCAGCAGCTTAGAACTAGCGAGGCAGTTCTTC.

This clonotype was observed many times. V and J are TRBV2 and TRBJ1-1, with 9 bases identical to TRBD1. Germline assignment: CDR1 SNHLY and CDR2 FYNNEI. The CDR3 sequence is 13 residues long. V trimming: 9 bases; J trimming: 3 bases; junction bases outside the gene matches: 5. Here the CDR3 DNA reads TGTGCCAGAGACAGGGGGACTTACACTGAAGCTTTCTTT. It translates to CARDRGTYTEAFF.

This clonotype was observed at least ten times. The V call is TRBV6-1, the J call TRBJ1-1; D is perhaps TRBD1 (5 bases). Trimming pared 7 bases from V and 3 bases from J, leaving 15 bases between. The germline V gene has CDR1 MNHNS and CDR2 SASEGT. The CDR3 is made up of 14 amino acids. In nucleotides, the CDR3 is TGTGCCAGCACCCCCCCAGGGCTGGACACTGAAGCTTTCTTT. Protein product: CASTPPGLDTEAFF.

This clonotype was counted many times. The V call is TRBV11-2, the J call TRBJ2-7, with a possible D match to TRBD1 (8 bases). Germline V gene data show CDR1 as SGHAT and CDR2 as FQNNGV. V dropped 1 base and J dropped 6 bases, with 13 bases sitting between them. CDR3 size: 14 residues. The CDR3: CASSLAQGGLEQYF. The CDR3 nucleotides are TGTGCCAGCAGCTTAGCACAGGGGGGGCTCGAGCAGTACTTC.

The chain links TRBV11-2 to TRBJ2-3; D possibly corresponds to TRBD1 (5 bases). The CDR3 has 15 amino acids. Per germline, CDR1 SGHAT and CDR2 FQNNGV. Trimming stripped 5 bases from V and 3 bases from J, with 15 bases between. In DNA form, the CDR3 reads TGTGCCAGCAGCGTTAAAAAGGGGCGGACAGATACGCAGTATTTT. Translated: CASSVKKGRTDTQYF.

This clonotype was seen a handful of times. This could be a read error, since a much larger clone is one nucleotide away. The V call is TRBV29-1, the J call TRBJ1-5; weak D call: TRBD1 (5 bases). Trimming shortened V by 4 bases and J by 5 bases, and 15 bases separated the two germline ends. The CDR3 is 14 residues long. CDR1 is SQVTM and CDR2 is ANQGSEA in the germline V gene. This CDR3 is CSVAEAGSDQPQHF. CDR3 DNA: TGCAGCGTTGCAGAGGCAGGGAGCGATCAGCCCCAGCATTTT.

J is TRBJ2-6 and V is TRBV18; the D gene is possibly TRBD2 (7 bases). Germline lookup yields CDR1 KGHSH and CDR2 LQKENI. The CDR3 sequence is 16 residues long. The ends were cut back, 6 bases at V and 2 bases at J, with 14 bases in the middle. The CDR3 loop is CASSPNGGPGANVLTF. The CDR3 DNA is TGTGCCAGCTCTCCGAACGGGGGGCCTGGGGCCAACGTCCTGACTTTC.

In its sample, this clonotype was seen many times. The V call is TRBV10-1, the J call TRBJ2-1; possibly TRBD1 or TRBD2 for D (5 bases each). This CDR3 has 11 residues. V was trimmed by 3 bases and J by 12 bases, leaving 9 bases between them. Looked up from germline, CDR1 is WNHNN and CDR2 is SYGVQD (reference sequence). CDR3 in DNA: TGCGCCAGCAGTGACGGGACGCGGCAGTTCTTC. It codes for CASSDGTRQFF.

CDR3 amino acids: CATQGSIGYTF. CDR3 coding DNA: TGTGCCACCCAGGGCTCGATTGGCTACACCTTC. This chain links TRBV24-1 with TRBJ1-2, with D perhaps TRBD1 (5 bases). The germline V and J ends were trimmed by 9 bases and 7 bases, with 11 bases remaining between them. This CDR3 is 11 amino acids long. CDR1 KGHDR and CDR2 SFDVKD come from the germline V gene.

Remarks on this clonotype: A much larger clone differs by one base, so this may be a read error. The chain couples TRBV5-1 to TRBJ2-7, with 8 bases fitting TRBD1. The J call may be mistaken, given a closer DNA end match to TRBJ2-1. Germline V gene lookup returns CDR1 SGHRS and CDR2 YFSETQ. This CDR3 has 16 residues. The CDR3, as DNA: TGCGCCAGCAGCTTGGCCTCCCAGGGGGCTTCCTACGAGCAGTTCTTC. Translating it yields CASSLASQGASYEQFF.

The rearrangement links TRBV19 to TRBJ2-2; D is perhaps TRBD1 or TRBD2 (5 bases each). V lost 6 bases and J 5 bases, leaving 13 bases between the germline ends. The CDR3 covers 14 residues. Germline values: CDR1 LNHDA, CDR2 SQIVND (reference sequence). In DNA, the CDR3 is TGTGCCAGTAGCCGGGGCGACCTTACCGGGGAGCTGTTTTTT. It encodes CASSRGDLTGELFF.

In its sample, this clonotype was seen many times. V usage is TRBV4-2 and J usage is TRBJ1-1; 9 nucleotides agree with TRBD1. CDR1 and CDR2 from the germline V gene are LGHNA and YNFKEQ. The CDR3 extends over 17 amino acids. The V gene end was trimmed by 0 bases and the J gene end by 0 bases; junction bases not matched to a gene: 5. Written as DNA, the CDR3 is TGTGCCAGCAGCCAAGAGGGAGGACAGGGGCTGAACACTGAAGCTTTCTTT. Amino acid sequence: CASSQEGGQGLNTEAFF.

This clonotype was picked up many times. V gene TRBV2 combines with J gene TRBJ1-1; D remains unclear. The CDR3 loop spans 13 amino acids. The V and J ends lost 1 base and 12 bases respectively, with 15 bases between them. Germline V gives CDR1 SNHLY, CDR2 FYNNEI. CDR3 coding DNA: TGTGCCAGCAGTGAAGTGGGAAGGGAAGTCCCTTTCTTT. Its protein product is CASSEVGREVPFF.

This clonotype was picked up many times. CDR3 DNA sequence: TGTGCCAGCAGCCAATCGGGCCGCGAGCAGTACTTC. This sequence encodes CASSQSGREQYF. The chain couples TRBV16 to TRBJ2-7, with unresolved D. Germline V gene lookup returns CDR1 KGHSY and CDR2 FQNENV. V lost 0 bases to trimming and J lost 6 bases, with 6 bases between them. The CDR3 runs 12 residues.

This clonotype was seen repeatedly, ten times or more. The chain uses TRBV18 and TRBJ1-3, with TRBD1 matching over 7 bases. The ends lost 0 bases at V and 0 bases at J; junction bases unmatched: 2. Per the germline V gene, CDR1 is KGHSH and CDR2 is LQKENI. This CDR3 is 16 amino acids long. The CDR3, as DNA: TGTGCCAGCTCACCACCGGGACAGAGCTCTGGAAACACCATATATTTT. Amino acid sequence: CASSPPGQSSGNTIYF. Full variable domain (remainder filled in from reference TRBV18 and TRBJ1-3): NAGVMQNPRHLVRRRGQEARLRCSPMKGHSHVYWYRQLPEEGLKFMVYLQKENIIDESGMPKERFSAEFPKEGPSILRIQQVVRGDSAAYFCASSPPGQSSGNTIYFGEGSWLTVV.

V is TRBV19 and J is TRBJ2-7, with D possibly matching TRBD2 (5 bases). The CDR3 totals 14 residues. Trimming removed 5 bases from V and 6 bases from J, with 17 bases in between. From germline, CDR1 is LNHDA and CDR2 SQIVND (reference sequence). The CDR3 protein is CASSPGLLAGEQYF. The CDR3 DNA follows: TGTGCCAGTAGTCCGGGATTGTTAGCTGGCGAGCAGTACTTC.

This chain connects TRBV7-3 to TRBJ2-1; no clear D gene. The V gene lost 4 bases and the J gene lost 15 bases, with 16 bases spanning the gap. The CDR3 runs 12 residues. Germline CDR1 reads SGHTA; CDR2 reads FQGTGA. CDR3 coding DNA: TGTGCCAGCAGCTCCTCCCCTGACATGTGGTTCTTC. Protein product: CASSSSPDMWFF.

This clonotype was recorded at least ten times. The chain has TRBV11-3 and TRBJ1-1, with D hard to call. This CDR3 has 14 residues. Deletions cut 5 bases from V and 1 base from J, with 11 bases between. The V gene's germline CDR1 is SGHNT and CDR2 YENEEA. CDR3 in amino acids: CASSPSRANTEAFF. Written as DNA, the CDR3 is TGTGCCAGCAGCCCTAGTAGGGCGAACACTGAAGCTTTCTTT.

This clonotype was seen repeatedly, ten times or more. The chain employs TRBV5-1 and TRBJ2-3; TRBD1 agrees at 7 bases. Per germline, CDR1 SGHRS and CDR2 YFSETQ. V shed 1 base, J shed 2 bases, and the junction held 4 bases outside the gene matches. The CDR3 totals 15 residues. CDR3 in amino acids: CASSLFTGDTDTQYF. DNA for the CDR3: TGCGCCAGCAGCTTGTTTACAGGGGACACAGATACGCAGTATTTT.

In this sample, this clonotype turned up many times. The chain is built from TRBV9 and TRBJ2-7; no firm D call. The CDR3 is 14 amino acids. From germline, CDR1 is SGDLS and CDR2 YYNGEE. Deletions cut 0 bases from V and 5 bases from J, with 12 bases between. Written as DNA, the CDR3 is TGTGCCAGCAGCGTAGCTGGTGGGTTGGACGAGCAGTACTTC. Translating it yields CASSVAGGLDEQYF.

This clonotype was seen many times. This chain links TRBV20-1 with TRBJ1-6; D is ambiguous. This CDR3 has 13 residues. V lost 1 base and J 6 bases, leaving 7 bases between the germline ends. Germline values: CDR1 DFQATT, CDR2 SNEGSKA (reference sequence). Here the CDR3 DNA reads TGCAGTGCTAGAGGCGCGGCTAATTCACCCCTCCACTTT. It translates to CSARGAANSPLHF.

This chain uses TRBV5-1 with TRBJ2-2; 10 bases fit TRBD1. Germline-derived CDR1 and CDR2 are SGHRS and YFSETQ. V gave up 2 bases and J gave up 6 bases; unmatched junction bases: 7. This CDR3 region has 16 residues. This chain's CDR3 is CASSFGTGTGAGELFF. DNA of the CDR3: TGCGCCAGCAGCTTCGGGACCGGGACAGGGGCCGGGGAGCTGTTTTTT.

The chain employs TRBV7-6 and TRBJ2-3; 9 bases are a match to TRBD2. Germline V gene data show CDR1 as SGHVS and CDR2 as FNYEAQ. The CDR3 contains 17 residues. V shed 5 bases, J shed 2 bases, and the junction held 11 bases outside the gene matches. The CDR3 is CASSPRVSGGPTDTQYF. The CDR3 DNA follows: TGTGCCAGCAGCCCGCGGGTTAGCGGGGGCCCCACAGATACGCAGTATTTT.

This clonotype was detected ten times or more. This sequence joins TRBV9 and TRBJ2-5; D is unclear. V shed 6 bases and J shed 12 bases, with 18 bases lying between them. The CDR3 consists of 12 residues. Germline V lookup: CDR1 SGDLS, CDR2 YYNGEE. The CDR3 bases are TGTGCCAGCACCCGTACGACACAGTGGGAGTACTTC. Its protein is CASTRTTQWEYF.

This clonotype was seen repeatedly, ten times or more. This chain joins TRBV7-9 and TRBJ2-6; the D gene is possibly TRBD2 (6 bases). Germline V gene data show CDR1 as SEHNR and CDR2 as FQNEAQ (reference sequence). The CDR3 has 18 residues. Between the trimmed V and J ends, which lost 10 bases and 0 bases, there was a span of 22 bases. The CDR3 loop reads CATLSIGTDYSGANVLTF. CDR3 DNA sequence: TGTGCCACCCTTTCCATCGGGACGGACTACTCTGGGGCCAACGTCCTGACTTTC.